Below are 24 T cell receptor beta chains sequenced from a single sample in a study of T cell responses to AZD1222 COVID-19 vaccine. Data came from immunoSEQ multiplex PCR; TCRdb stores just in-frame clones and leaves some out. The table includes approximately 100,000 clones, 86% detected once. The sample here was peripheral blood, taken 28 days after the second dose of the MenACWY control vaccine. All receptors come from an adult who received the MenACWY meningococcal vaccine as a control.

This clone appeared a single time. The CDR3 protein is CASSADRARETQYF. The CDR3 coding sequence is TGTGCCAGCAGCGCGGACAGGGCTCGGGAGACCCAGTACTTC. J is TRBJ2-5 and V is TRBV9; the match to TRBD1 covers 8 bases. Losses at the gene ends were 3 bases for V and 5 bases for J; bases not matched to a gene: 6. The germline gives CDR1 SGDLS, CDR2 YYNGEE. The CDR3 extends over 14 amino acids.

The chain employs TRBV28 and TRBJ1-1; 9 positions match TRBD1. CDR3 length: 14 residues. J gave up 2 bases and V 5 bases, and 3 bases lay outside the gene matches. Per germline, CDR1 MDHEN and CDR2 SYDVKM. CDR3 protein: CASSVGQGNTEAFF. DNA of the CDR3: TGTGCCAGCAGTGTGGGACAGGGCAACACTGAAGCTTTCTTT.

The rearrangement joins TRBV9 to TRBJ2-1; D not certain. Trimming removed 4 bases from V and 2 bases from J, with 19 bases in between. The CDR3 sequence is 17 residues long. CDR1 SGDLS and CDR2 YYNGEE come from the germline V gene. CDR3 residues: CASSTERTVQTYNEQFF. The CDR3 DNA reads TGTGCCAGCAGCACCGAGCGCACAGTCCAAACCTACAATGAGCAGTTCTTC.

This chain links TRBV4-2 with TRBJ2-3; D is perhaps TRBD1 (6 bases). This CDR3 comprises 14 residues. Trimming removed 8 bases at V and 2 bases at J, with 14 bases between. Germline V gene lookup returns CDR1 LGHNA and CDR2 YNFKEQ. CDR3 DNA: TGTGCCAGCCACTCAGGACAGTACACAGATACGCAGTATTTT. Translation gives CASHSGQYTDTQYF.

CDR3 amino acids: CASSSRTGGDYNSPLHF. The CDR3 region has the DNA TGTGCCAGCTCATCCCGGACAGGGGGGGACTATAATTCACCCCTCCACTTT. The V and J genes are TRBV18 and TRBJ1-6, with 10 bases fitting TRBD1. Germline CDR1 reads KGHSH; CDR2 reads LQKENI. The CDR3 is made up of 17 amino acids. With V trimmed by 5 bases and J by 3 bases, 7 bases remained unmatched.

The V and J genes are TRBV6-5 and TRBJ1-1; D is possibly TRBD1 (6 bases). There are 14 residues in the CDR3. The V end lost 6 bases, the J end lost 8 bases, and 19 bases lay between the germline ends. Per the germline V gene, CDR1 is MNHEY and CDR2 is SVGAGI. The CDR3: CASRNQAGAVEAFF. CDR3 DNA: TGTGCCAGCAGGAATCAGGCGGGGGCAGTCGAAGCTTTCTTT.

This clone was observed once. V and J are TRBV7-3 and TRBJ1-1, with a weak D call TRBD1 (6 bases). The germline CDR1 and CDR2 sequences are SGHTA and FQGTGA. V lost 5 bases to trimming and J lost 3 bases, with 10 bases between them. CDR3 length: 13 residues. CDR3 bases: TGTGCCAGCAGCCGACAGGCCGACACTGAAGCTTTCTTT. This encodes CASSRQADTEAFF.

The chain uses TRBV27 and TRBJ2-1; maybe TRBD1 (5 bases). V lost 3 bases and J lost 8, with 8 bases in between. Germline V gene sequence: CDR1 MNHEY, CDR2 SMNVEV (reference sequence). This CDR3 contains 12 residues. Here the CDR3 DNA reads TGTGCCAGCAGTTTTGGCAGGGATGAGCAGTTCTTC. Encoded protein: CASSFGRDEQFF.

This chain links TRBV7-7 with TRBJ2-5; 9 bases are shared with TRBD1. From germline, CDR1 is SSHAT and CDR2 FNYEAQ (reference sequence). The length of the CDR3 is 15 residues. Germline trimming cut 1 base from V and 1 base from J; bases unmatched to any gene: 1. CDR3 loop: CASSLDRGPQETQYF. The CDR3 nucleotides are TGTGCCAGCAGCTTAGACAGGGGGCCCCAAGAGACCCAGTACTTC.

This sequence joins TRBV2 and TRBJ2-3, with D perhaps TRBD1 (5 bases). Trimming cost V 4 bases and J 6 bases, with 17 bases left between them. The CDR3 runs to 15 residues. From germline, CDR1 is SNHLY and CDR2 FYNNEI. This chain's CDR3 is CASSVAQGSQDTQYF. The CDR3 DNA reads TGTGCCAGCAGTGTCGCCCAGGGTTCCCAGGATACGCAGTATTTT.

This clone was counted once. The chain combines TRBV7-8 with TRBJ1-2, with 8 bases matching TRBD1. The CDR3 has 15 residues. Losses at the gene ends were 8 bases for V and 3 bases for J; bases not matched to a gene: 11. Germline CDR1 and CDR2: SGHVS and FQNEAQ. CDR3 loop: CASRPRTGRDYGYTF. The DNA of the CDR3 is TGTGCCAGCCGGCCTAGGACAGGGAGGGACTATGGCTACACCTTC.

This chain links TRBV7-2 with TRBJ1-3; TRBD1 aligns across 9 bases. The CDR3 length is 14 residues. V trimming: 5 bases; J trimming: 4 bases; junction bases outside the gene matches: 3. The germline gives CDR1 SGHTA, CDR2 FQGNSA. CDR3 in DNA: TGTGCCAGCAGCATCGGGACAGGGGGAAACACCATATATTTT. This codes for CASSIGTGGNTIYF. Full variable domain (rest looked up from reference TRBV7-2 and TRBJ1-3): GAGVSQSPSNKVTEKGKDVELRCDPISGHTALYWYRQSLGQGLEFLIYFQGNSAPDKSGLPSDRFSAERTGGSVSTLTIQRTQQEDSAVYLCASSIGTGGNTIYFGEGSWLTVV.

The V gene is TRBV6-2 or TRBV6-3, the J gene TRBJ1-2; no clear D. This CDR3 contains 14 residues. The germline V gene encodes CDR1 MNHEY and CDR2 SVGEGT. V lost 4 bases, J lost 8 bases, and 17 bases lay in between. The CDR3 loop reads CASSSISGERGYTF. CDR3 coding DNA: TGTGCCAGCAGTTCCATATCCGGGGAGAGGGGCTACACCTTC.

The CDR3 DNA reads as TGTGCCAGCAGCGTAGAAGGTACTAATGAAAAACTGTTTTTT. Its translation is CASSVEGTNEKLFF. V is TRBV9 and J is TRBJ1-4; D is uncertain. This CDR3 has 14 amino acids. The V gene lost 0 bases and the J gene lost 2 bases, with 5 bases spanning the gap. Germline V CDR1 and CDR2: SGDLS, YYNGEE. The whole variable domain, filled in from reference TRBV9 and TRBJ1-4, reads DSGVTQTPKHLITATGQRVTLRCSPRSGDLSVYWYQQSLDQGLQFLIQYYNGEERAKGNILERFSAQQFPDLHSELNLSSLELGDSALYFCASSVEGTNEKLFFGSGTQLSVL.

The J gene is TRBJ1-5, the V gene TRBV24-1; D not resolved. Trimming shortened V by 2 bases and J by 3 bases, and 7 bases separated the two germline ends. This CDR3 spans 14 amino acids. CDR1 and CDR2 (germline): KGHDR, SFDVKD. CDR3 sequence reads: CATSDSVANQPQHF. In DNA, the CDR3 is TGTGCCACCAGTGATTCGGTAGCCAATCAGCCCCAGCATTTT.

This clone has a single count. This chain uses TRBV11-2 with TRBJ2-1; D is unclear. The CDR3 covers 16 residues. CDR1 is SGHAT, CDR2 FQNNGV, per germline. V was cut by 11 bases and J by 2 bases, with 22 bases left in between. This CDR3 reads CASIFSLRAAYNEQFF. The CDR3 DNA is TGTGCCTCCATCTTCAGTCTTCGAGCTGCCTACAATGAGCAGTTCTTC.

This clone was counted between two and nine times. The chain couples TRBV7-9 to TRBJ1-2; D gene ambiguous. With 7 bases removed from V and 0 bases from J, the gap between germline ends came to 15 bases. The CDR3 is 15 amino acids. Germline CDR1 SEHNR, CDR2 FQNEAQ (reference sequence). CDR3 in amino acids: CASTKNPGANYGYTF. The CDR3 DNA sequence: TGTGCCAGCACCAAGAACCCCGGGGCTAACTATGGCTACACCTTC.

The CDR3 sequence is CASSLLDCGGAYEQYF. Written as DNA, the CDR3 is TGTGCCAGCAGCTTGCTGGATTGTGGGGGGGCCTACGAGCAGTACTTC. The J gene is TRBJ2-7, the V gene TRBV11-3; the match to TRBD2 covers 7 bases. There are 16 residues in the CDR3. Trimming cost V 3 bases and J 2 bases; bases outside gene matches: 10. The V gene's germline CDR1 is SGHNT and CDR2 YENEEA. The entire variable domain, with the rest obtained from reference TRBV11-3 and TRBJ2-7, is as follows: EAGVVQSPRYKIIEKKQPVAFWCNPISGHNTLYWYLQNLGQGPELLIRYENEEAVDDSQLPKDRFSAERLKGVDSTLKIQPAELGDSAVYLCASSLLDCGGAYEQYFGPGTRLTVT.

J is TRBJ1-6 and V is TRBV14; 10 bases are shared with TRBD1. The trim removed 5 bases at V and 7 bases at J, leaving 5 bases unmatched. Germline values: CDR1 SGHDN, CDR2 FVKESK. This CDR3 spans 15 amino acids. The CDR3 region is CASSLRTGGNSPLHF. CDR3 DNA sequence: TGTGCCAGCAGCTTACGGACAGGGGGGAATTCACCCCTCCACTTT.

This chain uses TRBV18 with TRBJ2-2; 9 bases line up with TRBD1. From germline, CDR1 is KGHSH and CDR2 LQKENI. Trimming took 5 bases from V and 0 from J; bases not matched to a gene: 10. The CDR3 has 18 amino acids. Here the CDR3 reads CASSEPGQGFANTGELFF. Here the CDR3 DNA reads TGTGCCAGCTCAGAGCCGGGACAGGGTTTCGCGAACACCGGGGAGCTGTTTTTT.

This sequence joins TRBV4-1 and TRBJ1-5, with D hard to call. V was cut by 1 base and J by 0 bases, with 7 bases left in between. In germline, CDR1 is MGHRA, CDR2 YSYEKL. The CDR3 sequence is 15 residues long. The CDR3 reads CASSQGPSSNQPQHF. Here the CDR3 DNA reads TGCGCCAGCAGCCAAGGACCGAGTAGCAATCAGCCCCAGCATTTT.

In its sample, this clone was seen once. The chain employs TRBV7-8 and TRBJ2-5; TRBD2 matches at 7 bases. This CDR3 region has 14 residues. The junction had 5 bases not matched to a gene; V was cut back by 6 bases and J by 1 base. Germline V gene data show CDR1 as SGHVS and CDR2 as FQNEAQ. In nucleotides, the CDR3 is TGTGCCAGCAGTTGGGGGGGATTCCAAGAGACCCAGTACTTC. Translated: CASSWGGFQETQYF.

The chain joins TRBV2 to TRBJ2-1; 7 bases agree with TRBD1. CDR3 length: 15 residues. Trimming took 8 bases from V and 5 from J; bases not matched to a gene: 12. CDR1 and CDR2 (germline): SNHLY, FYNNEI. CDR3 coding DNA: TGTGCCAGCCTTACCAGCCGGGACAGCCACAATGAGCAGTTCTTC. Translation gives CASLTSRDSHNEQFF.

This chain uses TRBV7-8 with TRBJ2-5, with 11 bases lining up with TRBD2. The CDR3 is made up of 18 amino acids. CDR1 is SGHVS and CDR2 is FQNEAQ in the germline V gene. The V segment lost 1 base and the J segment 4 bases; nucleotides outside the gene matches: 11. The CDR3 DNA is TGTGCCAGCAGCTTAGAGGTTAGCGGGGGGGCCAGCGGAGAGACCCAGTACTTC. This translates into CASSLEVSGGASGETQYF.